These 20 T cell receptor beta chains share one sample of origin, sequenced in a study of blood T cell repertoires in COVID-19. The repertoire was sequenced with immunoSEQ multiplex PCR; TCRdb's copy has only in-frame clones and lacks some. The table lists fewer than 500,000 clones, about 89% of them singletons. Sequenced sample: peripheral blood. The origin of the receptors is a woman aged 25 to 39 with acute or convalescent COVID-19.

The rearrangement joins TRBV30 to TRBJ1-1; weak D call: TRBD1 (5 bases). Trimming stripped 4 bases from V and 5 bases from J, with 17 bases between. CDR3 size: 14 residues. Germline V lookup: CDR1 GTSNPN, CDR2 SVGIG (reference sequence). In DNA, the CDR3 is TGTGCCTGGAAGACTCTCCTGACAGAAACTGAAGCTTTCTTT. Its protein product is CAWKTLLTETEAFF. The complete variable domain, with remaining parts taken from reference TRBV30 and TRBJ1-1, reads SQTIHQWPATLVQPVGSPLSLECTVEGTSNPNLYWYRQAAGRGLQLLFYSVGIGQISSEVPQNLSASRPQDRQFILSSKKLLLSDSGFYLCAWKTLLTETEAFFGQGTRLTVV.

This sequence joins TRBV27 and TRBJ2-7; tentatively, D is TRBD2 (7 bases). The CDR3 covers 12 residues. The V gene lost 10 bases and the J gene lost 5 bases, with 15 bases spanning the gap. Germline V gene lookup returns CDR1 MNHEY and CDR2 SMNVEV (reference sequence). Here the CDR3 reads CATTGRGNEQYF. The CDR3 DNA reads TGTGCCACAACGGGGAGGGGGAACGAGCAGTACTTC.

V usage is TRBV5-1 and J usage is TRBJ2-5; D ambiguous. V shed 7 bases and J shed 2 bases, with 15 bases lying between them. This CDR3 comprises 14 residues. The germline gives CDR1 SGHRS, CDR2 YFSETQ. The CDR3 loop is CASVHGANQETQYF. The CDR3 DNA sequence: TGCGCCAGCGTCCATGGAGCAAATCAAGAGACCCAGTACTTC.

The sample holds a few counts of this clone. The gene calls are TRBV4-1 and TRBJ1-2, with a tentative D call TRBD1 (6 bases). This CDR3 contains 15 residues. V gave up 3 bases and J gave up 2 bases, with 13 bases separating them. Germline V gives CDR1 MGHRA, CDR2 YSYEKL. The CDR3, as DNA: TGCGCCAGCAGCCATAACAGGGCCCAGAACTATGGCTACACCTTC. Its protein product is CASSHNRAQNYGYTF.

The rearrangement links TRBV28 to TRBJ1-5, with D possibly matching TRBD1 (6 bases). Trimming stripped 6 bases from V and 7 bases from J, with 19 bases between. The CDR3 spans 15 residues. From germline, CDR1 is MDHEN and CDR2 SYDVKM. The DNA of the CDR3 is TGTGCCAGCAGAATCCGGGACACGAGGGGACAGCCCCAGCATTTT. Its translation: CASRIRDTRGQPQHF.

This chain connects TRBV19 to TRBJ1-1, with D hard to call. This CDR3 contains 14 residues. The V end was cut by 3 bases, the J end by 5 bases, with 13 bases between. Per germline, CDR1 LNHDA and CDR2 SQIVND (reference sequence). The CDR3, as DNA: TGTGCCAGTAGTATTCTGGGGAGGAGGACTGAAGCTTTCTTT. Translation gives CASSILGRRTEAFF.

The chain carries TRBV30 and TRBJ1-1, with 8 bases identical to TRBD1. V trimming: 4 bases; J trimming: 3 bases; junction bases outside the gene matches: 1. This CDR3 spans 12 amino acids. Germline CDR1 is GTSNPN and CDR2 is SVGIG (reference sequence). The CDR3 nucleotides are TGTGCCTGGATGGACAGGGACACTGAAGCTTTCTTT. Translation gives CAWMDRDTEAFF.

A few counts support this clone. The CDR3 loop reads CASSRGASDTQYF. CDR3 DNA: TGTGCCAGCTCCCGGGGGGCGTCGGATACGCAGTATTTT. This sequence joins TRBV25-1 and TRBJ2-3, with TRBD2 as a possible D gene (7 bases). The CDR3 is 13 amino acids. V lost 8 bases, J lost 6 bases, and 15 bases lay in between. Germline CDR1 MGHDK, CDR2 SYGVNS.

Comments on this clone: This sample also contains other DNA sequences that code for the same CDR3. The genes are TRBV27 and TRBJ1-6; D possibly corresponds to TRBD1 (5 bases). The V gene lost 2 bases and the J gene lost 0 bases, with 8 bases spanning the gap. The CDR3 consists of 16 residues. CDR1 MNHEY and CDR2 SMNVEV come from the germline V gene (reference sequence). The CDR3: CASSLSGGSYNSPLHF. The CDR3 DNA follows: TGTGCCAGCAGTTTAAGCGGGGGCTCCTATAATTCACCCCTCCACTTT.

This rearrangement joins TRBV13 to TRBJ2-1, with TRBD2 matching over 14 bases. This CDR3 contains 15 residues. Germline V gives CDR1 PRHDT, CDR2 FYEKMQ (reference sequence). Trimming took 4 bases from V and 8 from J; bases not matched to a gene: 4. For the CDR3, the DNA is TGTGCCAGCAGCTCGGGACTAGCGGGGGTTCATGAGCAGTTCTTC. Protein sequence: CASSSGLAGVHEQFF.

This clone appeared once. The CDR3 loop reads CASSDDRLAGRTDTQYF. The CDR3 DNA reads TGCGCCAGCAGTGACGATCGACTAGCGGGGCGCACAGATACGCAGTATTTT. The chain is built from TRBV10-1 and TRBJ2-3; 11 nucleotides align to TRBD2. V was pared by 3 bases and J by 1 base, with 6 bases of the junction left unmatched. The germline V gene encodes CDR1 WNHNN and CDR2 SYGVQD (reference sequence). The CDR3 has 17 amino acids.

The chain has TRBV5-6 and TRBJ2-7, with TRBD2 identical over 12 bases. Germline CDR1 and CDR2: SGHDT and YYEEEE. There are 16 residues in the CDR3. V trimming: 4 bases; J trimming: 1 base; junction bases outside the gene matches: 6. CDR3 DNA sequence: TGTGCCAGCAGCCTCCGGACTAGCGGGGCTTCCTACGAGCAGTACTTC. It yields the protein CASSLRTSGASYEQYF.

V and J are TRBV5-4 and TRBJ1-2; D uncertain. CDR1 is SGHNT, CDR2 YYREEE, per germline (reference sequence). This CDR3 region has 12 residues. V was shortened by 4 bases and J by 6 bases, with 10 bases between the two germline ends. This chain's CDR3 is CASSPRGDGYTF. Written as DNA, the CDR3 is TGTGCCAGCAGCCCGCGGGGTGATGGCTACACCTTC.

The genes are TRBV4-2 and TRBJ2-5; D gene ambiguous. This CDR3 has 16 amino acids. V gave up 7 bases and J gave up 2 bases, with 20 bases separating them. The V gene's germline CDR1 is LGHNA and CDR2 YNFKEQ. The CDR3 coding sequence is TGTGCCAGCACCGAGACCATTATGACTCCACAAGAGACCCAGTACTTC. Translating it yields CASTETIMTPQETQYF.

Concerning this clone: In the same sample, other DNA sequences code for this CDR3. The chain combines TRBV6-5 with TRBJ1-3, with TRBD1 matching over 9 bases. CDR3 length: 14 residues. Germline trimming cut 6 bases from V and 0 bases from J; bases unmatched to any gene: 0. Germline CDR1 reads MNHEY; CDR2 reads SVGAGI. CDR3: CASRTGGSGNTIYF. The CDR3 nucleotides read TGTGCCAGCAGGACAGGGGGCTCTGGAAACACCATATATTTT.

This clone was found a few times. The CDR3 spells CASSPPQGARAYEQYF. The CDR3 coding sequence is TGTGCCAGCTCACCACCGCAGGGGGCGAGAGCTTACGAGCAGTACTTC. The gene calls are TRBV18 and TRBJ2-7; 8 positions agree with TRBD1. V was clipped by 0 bases and J by 4 bases; unmatched bases: 8. CDR1 and CDR2 from the germline V gene are KGHSH and LQKENI. This CDR3 spans 16 amino acids.

V usage is TRBV3-1 (or the pseudogene TRBV3-2) and J usage is TRBJ2-2, with TRBD2 identical over 13 bases. The V gene's germline CDR1 is LGHDT and CDR2 YNNKEL (reference sequence). The CDR3 extends over 18 amino acids. V trimming: 1 base; J trimming: 1 base; junction bases outside the gene matches: 3. This CDR3 is CASSQGGLAGMNTGELFF. The CDR3 nucleotides read TGTGCCAGCAGCCAAGGGGGACTAGCGGGAATGAACACCGGGGAGCTGTTTTTT.

The rearrangement uses TRBV5-1 and TRBJ2-1, with 7 bases matching TRBD1. The CDR3 loop spans 15 amino acids. The V gene end was trimmed by 6 bases and the J gene end by 0 bases; junction bases not matched to a gene: 6. Germline V gives CDR1 SGHRS, CDR2 YFSETQ. The CDR3 bases are TGCGCCAGCACCGTACAGGGGAGCTCCTACAATGAGCAGTTCTTC. Translating it yields CASTVQGSSYNEQFF.

This chain uses TRBV5-1 with TRBJ2-1, with D possibly being TRBD1 (8 bases). Germline CDR1 is SGHRS and CDR2 is YFSETQ. Trimming removed 4 bases from V and 3 bases from J, with 14 bases in between. The CDR3 runs to 15 residues. CDR3: CASSRTGGDYNEQFF. The DNA for the CDR3 is TGCGCCAGCAGCCGAACAGGGGGGGACTACAATGAGCAGTTCTTC.

The rearrangement uses TRBV30 and TRBJ1-1; 7 nucleotides align to TRBD1. The CDR3 is 15 amino acids. J gave up 4 bases and V 4 bases, and 12 bases lay outside the gene matches. The V gene's germline CDR1 is GTSNPN and CDR2 SVGIG (reference sequence). This chain's CDR3 is CAWNTKTGRSTEAFF. CDR3 sequence (DNA): TGTGCCTGGAATACTAAGACAGGGAGGAGCACTGAAGCTTTCTTT.